This is a list of T cell receptor beta chains from one sample in a study of cytomegalovirus exposure and HLA in healthy donors. Some clones are missing from TCRdb's copy, which holds only in-frame ones; the method was immunoSEQ multiplex PCR. The table includes tens of thousands of clones, roughly 80% detected once. The sequenced sample was PBMCs. These receptors all come from a woman aged 25-40 years in good health and CMV-seronegative. CDR3s include the opening cysteine and the closing phenylalanine or tryptophan.

cdr3_aa j_call v_call cdr3_length
CASSGGATEAFF TRBJ1-1 TRBV27 12
CAWSVLAGEKLFF TRBJ1-4 TRBV30 13
CASSLWSGADTQYF TRBJ2-3 TRBV27 14
CASSWGGVRPETQYF TRBJ2-5 TRBV5-6 15
CASSADRDWSGYTF TRBJ1-2 TRBV9 14
CASSVTGAVITDTQYF TRBJ2-3 TRBV9 16
CASSSSVSTDTQYF TRBJ2-3 TRBV7-7 14
CASSQDPGGEQFF TRBJ2-1 TRBV4-1 13
CASSSGSLDQPQHF TRBJ1-5 TRBV7-9 14
CASSYSDRMNTEAFF TRBJ1-1 TRBV6-6 15
CASGRQGAGYGYTF TRBJ1-2 TRBV27 14
CASSSGTGVYGEAFF TRBJ1-1 TRBV5-1 15
CASSAVLLGQGEGYTF TRBJ1-2 TRBV9 16
CASSLQGATDTQYF TRBJ2-3 TRBV7-2 14
CASHSGGELFF TRBJ2-2 TRBV19 11
CASSLKSIQETQYF TRBJ2-5 TRBV7-2 14